The source of this T cell receptor (beta chain) is a study of blood T cell repertoires in COVID-19. Study overall: Researchers got acute and convalescent COVID-19 samples from the United States, Italy and Spain. T cells, B-cell-depleted T cells, or PBMCs provided the cDNA or gDNA that served as material.

The V end lost 10 bases, the J end lost 5 bases, and 20 bases lay between the germline ends. The CDR3 runs 14 residues. Germline lookup yields CDR1 MNHEY and CDR2 SVGAGI. In the authors' workflow: Amplifying reference gene primers gave estimates of nucleated cell counts. Produced via immunoSEQ multiplex PCR; TCRdb's table is partial and in-frame only. V and J calls and clone size follow that table, whereas D and trimming were derived from the DNA. The table lists 250,000 to 300,000 clones, roughly nine tenths of them singletons. This chain uses TRBV6-5 with TRBJ1-1; tentative D call: TRBD1 (6 bases). This TCR derives from a man in his late teens or twenties with active or convalescent COVID-19. Sequencing was performed on peripheral blood. CDR3 sequence reads: CATHWETGHTEAFF. CDR3 nucleotides: TGTGCCACCCACTGGGAGACAGGCCATACTGAAGCTTTCTTT.